The source of this TCR beta chain is a study of shared clonotypes between healthy human individuals. The data were produced by immunoSEQ multiplex PCR, yet TCRdb's version contains in-frame clones alone and is incomplete. Here the sample spans about 2.2 million clones, around 95% being singletons. CDR1 LNHDA and CDR2 SQIVND come from the germline V gene (reference sequence). There are 15 residues in the CDR3. Trimming took 6 bases from V and 5 from J; bases not matched to a gene: 11. The naive CD8 population came from CD45RO-negative cells selected for CCR7, without terminally differentiated effector memory CD45RA+ cells.

This sequence joins TRBV19 and TRBJ1-1, with 8 positions matching TRBD1. This TCR derives from a man younger than 30 in good health. Some clones in this sample may be carry-over from other donors' samples. The sequenced material came from naive CD8+ T cells from PBMCs. The CDR3 nucleotides are TGTGCCAGTAGCCAATGGACAGGGCGGAGTACTGAAGCTTTCTTT. Its translation: CASSQWTGRSTEAFF.